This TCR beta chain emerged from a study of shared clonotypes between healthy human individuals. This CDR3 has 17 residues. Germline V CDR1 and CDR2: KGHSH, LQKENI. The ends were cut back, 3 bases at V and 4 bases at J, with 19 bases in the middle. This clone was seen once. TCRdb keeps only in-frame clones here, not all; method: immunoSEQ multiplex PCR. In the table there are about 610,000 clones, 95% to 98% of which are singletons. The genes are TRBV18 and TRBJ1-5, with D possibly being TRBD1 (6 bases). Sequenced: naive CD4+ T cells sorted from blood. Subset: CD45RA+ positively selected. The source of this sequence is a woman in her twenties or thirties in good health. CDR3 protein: CASSPKGSGAWNQPQHF. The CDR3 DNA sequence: TGTGCCAGCTCACCCAAGGGTTCGGGGGCGTGGAATCAGCCCCAGCATTTT.